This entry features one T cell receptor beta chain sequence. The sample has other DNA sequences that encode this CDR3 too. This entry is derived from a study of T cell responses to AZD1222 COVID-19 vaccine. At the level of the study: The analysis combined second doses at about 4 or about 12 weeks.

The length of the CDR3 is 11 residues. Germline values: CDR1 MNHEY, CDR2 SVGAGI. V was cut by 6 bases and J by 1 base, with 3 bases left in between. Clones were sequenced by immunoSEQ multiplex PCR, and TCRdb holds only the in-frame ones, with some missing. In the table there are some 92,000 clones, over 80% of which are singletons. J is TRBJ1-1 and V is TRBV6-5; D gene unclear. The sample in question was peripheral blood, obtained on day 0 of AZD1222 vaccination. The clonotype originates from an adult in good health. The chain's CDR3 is CASRRNTEAFF. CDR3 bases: TGTGCCAGCAGACGGAACACTGAAGCTTTCTTT.